Listed below are T cell receptor beta chains from one sample, sequenced in a study of blood T cell repertoires in COVID-19. Measured with immunoSEQ multiplex PCR; TCRdb has only the in-frame clones, and not every one. The data hold approximately 230,000 clones, with roughly 79% observed a single time. The material sequenced was PBMCs or T cells enriched from blood (not recorded which). Receptor source: a man between 35 and 55 years old who had recovered from COVID-19. Both conserved end residues are part of each CDR3. The D gene is left open where the match is weak. Some rows mark clone size as missing; the rest say once, few, many or name a class of expanded clone.

TRBJ2-3 | TRBV21-1 | . | . | CASSKPPGQGADTQYF | TGTGCCAGCAGCAAACCCCCGGGACAGGGGGCAGATACGCAGTATTTT
TRBJ1-2 | TRBV28 | . | . | CASSFGSTRYGYTF | TGTGCCAGCAGTTTCGGATCAACTAGGTATGGCTACACCTTC
TRBJ2-2 | TRBV18 | . | few | CASSPERTGELFF | TGTGCCAGCTCACCAGAGCGTACCGGGGAGCTGTTTTTT
TRBJ2-1 | TRBV5-1 | . | . | CASSGSGSYNEQFF | TGCGCCAGCAGTGGGTCAGGGTCCTACAATGAGCAGTTCTTC
TRBJ1-2 | TRBV19 | TRBD1 | . | CASNRDSFGYTF | TGTGCCAGTAACCGGGACAGCTTTGGCTACACCTTC
TRBJ1-5 | TRBV5-6 | TRBD1 | few | CASSSYRDRYSNQPQHF | TGTGCCAGCAGCTCATACCGGGACAGGTATAGCAATCAGCCCCAGCATTTT
TRBJ2-2 | TRBV27 | . | few | CASSLGSRVTGELFF | TGTGCCAGCAGTTTAGGCTCTCGGGTCACCGGGGAGCTGTTTTTT
TRBJ2-2 | TRBV3-1/TRBV3-2 | TRBD2 | . | CASSPPTSWATGELFF | TGTGCCAGCAGCCCTCCGACTAGCTGGGCCACCGGGGAGCTGTTTTTT
TRBJ1-3 | TRBV9 | TRBD1 | . | CASSGGTASGNTIYF | TGTGCCAGCAGCGGGGGGACAGCCTCTGGAAACACCATATATTTT
TRBJ2-7 | TRBV19 | TRBD1 | . | CASSNRGSYEQYF | TGTGCCAGTAGCAACAGGGGCTCCTACGAGCAGTACTTC
TRBJ2-3 | TRBV24-1 | . | . | CATSDFNDYTQYF | TGTGCCACCAGTGATTTCAATGACTATACGCAGTATTTT
TRBJ2-1 | TRBV5-1 | TRBD2 | . | CASSLSGASSYNEQFF | TGCGCCAGCAGCTTGAGCGGGGCGAGCTCCTACAATGAGCAGTTCTTC
TRBJ2-2 | TRBV2 | TRBD2 | . | CASGGLASNTGELFF | TGTGCCAGCGGGGGACTAGCGTCGAACACCGGGGAGCTGTTTTTT
TRBJ2-1 | TRBV24-1 | TRBD2 | once | CATSDPKRSGNPDEQFF | TGTGCCACCAGTGATCCGAAACGTAGCGGGAATCCGGATGAGCAGTTCTTC
TRBJ2-3 | TRBV28 | . | . | CASTNTDTQYF | TGTGCCAGCACCAACACAGATACGCAGTATTTT
TRBJ1-1 | TRBV18 | . | . | CASSPGVGGTEAFF | TGTGCCAGCTCACCTGGTGTAGGGGGCACTGAAGCTTTCTTT
TRBJ2-3 | TRBV18 | TRBD1 | . | CASSPGQGARYTQYF | TGTGCCAGCTCACCAGGACAGGGGGCGAGATATACGCAGTATTTT
TRBJ2-1 | TRBV28 | TRBD2 | . | CASSRGLAGRPYEQFF | TGTGCCAGCAGTCGGGGACTAGCGGGACGCCCCTATGAGCAGTTCTTC
TRBJ1-2 | TRBV6-5 | TRBD1 | . | CASRLGTGRHGYTF | TGTGCCAGCCGATTAGGGACAGGGAGGCATGGCTACACCTTC
TRBJ2-7 | TRBV2 | TRBD1 | . | CASGDRVSYEQYF | TGTGCCAGCGGGGACAGGGTCTCCTACGAGCAGTACTTC
TRBJ1-1 | TRBV28 | . | . | CASSLPGTEAFF | TGTGCCAGCAGTTTACCCGGGACAGAAGCTTTCTTT
TRBJ1-1 | TRBV3-1/TRBV3-2 | . | . | CASSQGPAGTNTEAFF | TGTGCCAGCAGCCAAGGCCCAGCAGGAACGAACACTGAAGCTTTCTTT
TRBJ1-1 | TRBV5-1 | . | . | CASSAQANTEAFF | TGCGCCAGCAGCGCACAGGCGAACACTGAAGCTTTCTTT
TRBJ1-2 | TRBV3-1/TRBV3-2 | . | few | CASSLGQSYGYTF | TGTGCCAGCAGCCTAGGACAGAGCTATGGCTACACCTTC
TRBJ1-5 | TRBV4-1 | TRBD1 | . | CASSQGQGYSNQPQHF | TGCGCCAGCAGCCAAGGACAGGGGTATAGCAATCAGCCCCAGCATTTT
TRBJ1-1 | TRBV19 | . | . | CASTSAGGGRTEAFF | TGTGCCAGTACCTCCGCTGGGGGGGGCAGGACTGAAGCTTTCTTT
TRBJ2-5 | TRBV7-2 | . | . | CASSLVGMGETQYF | TGTGCCAGCAGCTTAGTCGGGATGGGGGAGACCCAGTACTTC
TRBJ2-4 | TRBV27 | TRBD2 | . | CATVGGMGKNIQYF | TGTGCCACCGTCGGGGGGATGGGCAAAAACATTCAGTACTTC
TRBJ1-2 | TRBV20-1 | . | . | CSASKMGGTEPYGYTF | TGCAGTGCTAGTAAAATGGGGGGTACCGAACCGTATGGCTACACCTTC
TRBJ2-7 | TRBV6-5 | TRBD1 | . | CASSRDRAYEQYF | TGTGCCAGCAGTCGGGACAGAGCCTACGAGCAGTACTTC
TRBJ1-1 | TRBV4-2 | . | . | CASSQVLMNTEAFF | TGTGCCAGCAGCCAAGTTCTTATGAACACTGAAGCTTTCTTT
TRBJ1-1 | TRBV16 | . | . | CASSQSWGEAEAFF | TGTGCCAGCAGCCAATCGTGGGGCGAGGCTGAAGCTTTCTTT
TRBJ2-7 | TRBV2 | TRBD1 | . | CASSETGGDEQYF | TGTGCCAGCAGTGAGACAGGGGGGGACGAGCAGTACTTC
TRBJ2-1 | TRBV11-2 | TRBD1 | . | CASKSGTGSNEQFF | TGTGCCAGCAAGTCCGGGACAGGGAGCAATGAGCAGTTCTTC
TRBJ1-4 | TRBV5-4 | TRBD1 | . | CASSTGGLSEKLFF | TGTGCCAGCAGCACAGGGGGTTTAAGTGAAAAACTGTTTTTT
TRBJ1-2 | TRBV10-3 | . | . | CAISEEGPFYGYTF | TGTGCCATCAGTGAGGAGGGTCCGTTCTATGGCTACACCTTC
TRBJ1-6 | TRBV3-1/TRBV3-2 | . | . | CASSQRRGHSPLHF | TGTGCCAGCAGCCAACGGAGGGGACATTCACCCCTCCACTTT
TRBJ1-2 | TRBV5-4 | . | . | CASSTEQGAYGYTF | TGTGCCAGCAGCACCGAACAGGGAGCCTATGGCTACACCTTC
TRBJ1-1 | TRBV6-5 | . | . | CASSSQTGNTEAFF | TGTGCCAGCAGTAGCCAGACAGGGAACACTGAAGCTTTCTTT
TRBJ1-5 | TRBV19 | . | . | CASSIEQGNQPQHF | TGTGCCAGTAGTATAGAACAGGGTAATCAGCCCCAGCATTTT
TRBJ1-2 | TRBV29-1 | TRBD1 | . | CSVDYQGAGYGYTF | TGCAGCGTTGACTATCAGGGGGCGGGCTATGGCTACACCTTC
TRBJ1-4 | TRBV4-1 | . | . | CASSLMWEQVSRKKLFF | TGCGCCAGCAGCCTCATGTGGGAGCAGGTATCGAGGAAAAAACTGTTTTTT
TRBJ2-3 | TRBV11-2 | . | . | CASSLVGGADTQYF | TGTGCCAGCAGCTTAGTAGGAGGAGCAGATACGCAGTATTTT